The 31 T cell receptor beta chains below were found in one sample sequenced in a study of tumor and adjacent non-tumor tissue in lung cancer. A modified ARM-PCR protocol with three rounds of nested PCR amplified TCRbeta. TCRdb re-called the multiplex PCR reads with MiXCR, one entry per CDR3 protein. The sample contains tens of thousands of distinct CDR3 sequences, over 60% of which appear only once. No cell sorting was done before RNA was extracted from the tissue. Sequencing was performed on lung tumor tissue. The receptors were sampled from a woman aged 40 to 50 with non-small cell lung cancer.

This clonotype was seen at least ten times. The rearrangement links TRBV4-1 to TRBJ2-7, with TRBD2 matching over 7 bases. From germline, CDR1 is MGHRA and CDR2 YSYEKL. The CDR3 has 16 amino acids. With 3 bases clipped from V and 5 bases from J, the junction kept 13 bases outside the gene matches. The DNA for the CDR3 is TGCGCCAGCAGCCAGGTGGCCGGGGGGATCCTTAACGAGCAGTACTTC. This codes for CASSQVAGGILNEQYF.

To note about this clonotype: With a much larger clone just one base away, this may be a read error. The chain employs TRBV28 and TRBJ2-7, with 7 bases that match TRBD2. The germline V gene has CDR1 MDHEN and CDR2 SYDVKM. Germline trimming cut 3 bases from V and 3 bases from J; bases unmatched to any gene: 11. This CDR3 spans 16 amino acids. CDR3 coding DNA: TGTGCCAGCAGTTTTGCTAGCGGAACTGGATTCTACGAGCAGTACTTC. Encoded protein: CASSFASGTGFYEQYF.

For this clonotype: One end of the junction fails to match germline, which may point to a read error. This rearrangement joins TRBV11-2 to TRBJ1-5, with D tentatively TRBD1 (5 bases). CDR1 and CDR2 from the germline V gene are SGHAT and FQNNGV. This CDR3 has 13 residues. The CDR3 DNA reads TGTGCTAGCAGCATAAGCCAGGGTCAACCCCAGCATTTT. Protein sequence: CASSISQGQPQHF.

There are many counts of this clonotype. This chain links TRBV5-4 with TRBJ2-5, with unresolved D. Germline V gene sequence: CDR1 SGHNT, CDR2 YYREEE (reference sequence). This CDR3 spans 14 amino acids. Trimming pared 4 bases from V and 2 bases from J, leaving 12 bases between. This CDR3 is CASSPQASQETQYF. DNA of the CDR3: TGTGCCAGCAGCCCCCAGGCGTCTCAAGAGACCCAGTACTTC.

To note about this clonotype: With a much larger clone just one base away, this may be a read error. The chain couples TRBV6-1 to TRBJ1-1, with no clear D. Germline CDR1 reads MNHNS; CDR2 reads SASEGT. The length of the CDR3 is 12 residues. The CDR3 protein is CASSENGEDGLF. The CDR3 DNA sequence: TGTGCCAGCAGTGAAAATGGGGAGGATGGTCTCTTT.

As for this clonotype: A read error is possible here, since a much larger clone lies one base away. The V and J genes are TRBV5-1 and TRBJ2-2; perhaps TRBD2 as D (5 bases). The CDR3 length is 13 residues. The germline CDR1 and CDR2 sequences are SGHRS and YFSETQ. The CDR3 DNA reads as TGCGCCAGCAGCTTCCAGAACACCGGGGTGCTGTTTTTT. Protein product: CASSFQNTGVLFF.

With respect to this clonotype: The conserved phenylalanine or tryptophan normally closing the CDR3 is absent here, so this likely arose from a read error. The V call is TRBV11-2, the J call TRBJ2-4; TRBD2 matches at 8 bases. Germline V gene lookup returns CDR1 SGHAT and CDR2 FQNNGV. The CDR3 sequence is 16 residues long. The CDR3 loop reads CASSPLSSGMDNTQYL. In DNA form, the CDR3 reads TGTGCCAGCAGCCCTCTGAGTAGCGGGATGGACAACACTCAGTACCTC.

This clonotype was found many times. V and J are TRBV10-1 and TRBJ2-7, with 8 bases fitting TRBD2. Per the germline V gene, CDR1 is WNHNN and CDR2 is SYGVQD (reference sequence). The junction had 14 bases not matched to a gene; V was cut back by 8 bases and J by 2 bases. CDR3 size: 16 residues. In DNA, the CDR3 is TGCGCCAGCCTACCTCGGGTCGGGAGGGCTCCCTACGAGCAGTACTTC. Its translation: CASLPRVGRAPYEQYF.

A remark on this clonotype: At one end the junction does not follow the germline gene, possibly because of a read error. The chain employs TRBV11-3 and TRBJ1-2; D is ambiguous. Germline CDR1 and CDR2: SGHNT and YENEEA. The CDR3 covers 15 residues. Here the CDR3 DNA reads TGTACCAGCTCCCGGCTGACCAGGCCTAACTGTGGCTACACCTTC. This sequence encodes CTSSRLTRPNCGYTF.

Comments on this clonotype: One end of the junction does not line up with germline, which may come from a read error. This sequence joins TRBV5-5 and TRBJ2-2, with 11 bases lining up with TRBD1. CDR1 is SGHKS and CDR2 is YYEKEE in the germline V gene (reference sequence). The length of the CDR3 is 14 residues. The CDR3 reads CASQDRGRAGKLFF. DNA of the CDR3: TGTGCCAGCCAGGACAGGGGGCGCGCCGGGAAGCTGTTTTTT.

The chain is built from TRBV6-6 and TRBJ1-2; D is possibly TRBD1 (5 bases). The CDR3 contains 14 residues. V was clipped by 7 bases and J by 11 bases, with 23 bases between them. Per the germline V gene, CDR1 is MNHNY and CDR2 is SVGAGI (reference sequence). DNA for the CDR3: TGTGCCAGCACCTTAGATGAGTTGGGGGTTGGTTACACCTTC. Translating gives CASTLDELGVGYTF.

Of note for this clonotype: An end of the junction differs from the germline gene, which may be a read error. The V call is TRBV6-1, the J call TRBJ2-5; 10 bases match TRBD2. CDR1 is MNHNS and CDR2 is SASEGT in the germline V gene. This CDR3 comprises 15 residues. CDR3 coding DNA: TGTGCCAGCAGTCTTCCTAGCGGGGGACAAGAGAGCCAGTACTTC. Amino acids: CASSLPSGGQESQYF.

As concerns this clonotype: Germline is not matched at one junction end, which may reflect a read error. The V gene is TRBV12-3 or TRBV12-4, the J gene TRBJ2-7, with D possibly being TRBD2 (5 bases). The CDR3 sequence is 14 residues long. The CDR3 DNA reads TGTGCCAACAGTTCCCCTAGCCGGTGCTACGAGCAATACTTC. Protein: CANSSPSRCYEQYF.

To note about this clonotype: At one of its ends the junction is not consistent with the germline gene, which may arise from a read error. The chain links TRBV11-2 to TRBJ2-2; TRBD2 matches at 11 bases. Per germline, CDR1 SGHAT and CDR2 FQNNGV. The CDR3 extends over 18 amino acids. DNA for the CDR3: TGTGCCAGCAGATTTCTTAGTAGCGGGAGGGCCAACACCGGGGAGTTGTTTTTT. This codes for CASRFLSSGRANTGELFF.

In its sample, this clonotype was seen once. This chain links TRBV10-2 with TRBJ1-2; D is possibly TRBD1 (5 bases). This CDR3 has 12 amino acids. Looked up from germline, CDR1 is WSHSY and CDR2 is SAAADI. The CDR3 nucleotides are TGCGACGGTGGGCAGGGACGCTATGGCTACACCTTC. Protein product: CDGGQGRYGYTF.

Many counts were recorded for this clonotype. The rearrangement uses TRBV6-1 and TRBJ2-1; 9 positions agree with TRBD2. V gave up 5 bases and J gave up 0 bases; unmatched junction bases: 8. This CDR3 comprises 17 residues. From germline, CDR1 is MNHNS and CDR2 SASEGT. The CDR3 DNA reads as TGTGCCAGCAGTATTAGGAGCGGGGGGAACTCCTACAATGAGCAGTTCTTC. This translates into CASSIRSGGNSYNEQFF.

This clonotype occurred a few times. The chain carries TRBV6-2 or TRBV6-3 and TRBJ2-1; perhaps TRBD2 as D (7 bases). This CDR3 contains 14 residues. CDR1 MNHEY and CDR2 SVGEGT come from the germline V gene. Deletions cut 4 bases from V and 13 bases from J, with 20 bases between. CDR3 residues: CASSLGGADNGQFF. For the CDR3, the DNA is TGTGCCAGCAGTTTAGGGGGGGCAGACAATGGACAGTTCTTC.

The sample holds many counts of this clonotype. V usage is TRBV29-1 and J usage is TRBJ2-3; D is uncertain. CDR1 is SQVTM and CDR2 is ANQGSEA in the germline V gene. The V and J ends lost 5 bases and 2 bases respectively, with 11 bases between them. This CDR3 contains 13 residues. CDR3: CSVPQGPTDTQYF. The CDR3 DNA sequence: TGCAGCGTTCCTCAAGGGCCCACAGATACGCAGTATTTT.

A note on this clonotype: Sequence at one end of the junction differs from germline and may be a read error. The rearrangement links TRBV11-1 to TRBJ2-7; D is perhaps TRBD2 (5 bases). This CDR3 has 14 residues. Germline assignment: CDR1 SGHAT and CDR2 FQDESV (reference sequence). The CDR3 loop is CTSGVHGGLYEQYF. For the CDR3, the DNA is TGTACCAGCGGTGTGCATGGCGGATTGTACGAGCAGTACTTC.

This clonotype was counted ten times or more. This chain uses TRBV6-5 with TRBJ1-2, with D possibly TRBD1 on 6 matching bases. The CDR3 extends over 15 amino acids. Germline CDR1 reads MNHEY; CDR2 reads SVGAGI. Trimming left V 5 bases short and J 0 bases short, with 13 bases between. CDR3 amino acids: CASSRTASANYGYTF. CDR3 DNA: TGTGCCAGCAGTCGGACAGCCTCAGCTAACTATGGCTACACCTTC.

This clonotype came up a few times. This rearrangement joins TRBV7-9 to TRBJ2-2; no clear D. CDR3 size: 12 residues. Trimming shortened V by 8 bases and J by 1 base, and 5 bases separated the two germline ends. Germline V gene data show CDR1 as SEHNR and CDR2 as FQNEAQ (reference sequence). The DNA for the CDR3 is TGTGCCAGCGTGGGGAACACCGGGGAGCTGTTTTTT. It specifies CASVGNTGELFF.

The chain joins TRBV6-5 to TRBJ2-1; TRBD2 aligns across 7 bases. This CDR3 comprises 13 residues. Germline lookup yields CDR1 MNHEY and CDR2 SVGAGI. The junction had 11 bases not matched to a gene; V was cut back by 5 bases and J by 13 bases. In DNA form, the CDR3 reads TGTGCCAGCAGTCACGGTGCGGGAGTAAATCAGTTCTTC. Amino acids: CASSHGAGVNQFF.

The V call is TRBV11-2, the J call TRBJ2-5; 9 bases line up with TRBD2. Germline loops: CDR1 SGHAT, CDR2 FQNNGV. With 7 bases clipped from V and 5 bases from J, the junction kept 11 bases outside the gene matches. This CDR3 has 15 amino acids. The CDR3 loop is CASNRSTSGWETQYF. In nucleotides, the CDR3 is TGTGCCAGCAACCGCTCCACTAGCGGGTGGGAGACCCAGTACTTC.

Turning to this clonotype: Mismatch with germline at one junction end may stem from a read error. The CDR3 loop is CASSLEQGVDTQYF. CDR3 sequence (DNA): TGTGCCAGTAGCTTGGAACAGGGGGTCGATACGCAGTATTTT. The chain has TRBV5-4 and TRBJ2-3, with 8 bases matching TRBD1. The CDR3 length is 14 residues. The germline CDR1 and CDR2 sequences are SGHNT and YYREEE (reference sequence). Variable domain in full (rest from reference TRBV5-4 and TRBJ2-3): ETGVTQSPTHLIKTRGQQVTLRCSSQSGHNTVSWYQQALGQGPQFIFQYYREEENGRGNFPPRFSGLQFPNYSSELNVNALELDDSALYLCASSLEQGVDTQYFGPGTRLTVL.

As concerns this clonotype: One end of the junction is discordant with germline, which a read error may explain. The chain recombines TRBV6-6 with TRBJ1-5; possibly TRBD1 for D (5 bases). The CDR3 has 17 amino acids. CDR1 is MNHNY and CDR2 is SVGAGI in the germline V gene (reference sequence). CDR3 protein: CASSSTPGGQGNQSQHF. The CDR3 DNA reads TGTGCCAGCAGTTCCACCCCCGGCGGACAAGGGAATCAGTCCCAGCATTTT.

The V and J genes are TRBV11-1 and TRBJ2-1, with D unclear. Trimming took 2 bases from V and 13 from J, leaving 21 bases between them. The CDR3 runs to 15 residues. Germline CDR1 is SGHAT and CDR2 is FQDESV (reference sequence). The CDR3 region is CASSLWMVDYKEQFF. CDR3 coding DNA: TGTGCCAGCAGCTTATGGATGGTAGATTACAAAGAACAGTTCTTC.

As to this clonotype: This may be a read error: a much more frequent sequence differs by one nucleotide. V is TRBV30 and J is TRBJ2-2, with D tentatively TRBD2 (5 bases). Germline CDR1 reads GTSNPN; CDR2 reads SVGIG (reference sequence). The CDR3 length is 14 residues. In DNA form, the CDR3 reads TGTACCTGGAGTGTACAGAGGGAGACCGGGGAGCTGTTTTTT. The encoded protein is CTWSVQRETGELFF.

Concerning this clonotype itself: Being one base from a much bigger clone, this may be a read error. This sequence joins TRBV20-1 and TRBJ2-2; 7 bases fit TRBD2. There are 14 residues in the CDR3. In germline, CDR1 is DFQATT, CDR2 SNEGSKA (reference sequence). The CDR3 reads CCARLARASGELFF. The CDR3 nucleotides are TGCTGTGCCAGACTAGCCAGGGCATCCGGGGAGCTGTTTTTT.

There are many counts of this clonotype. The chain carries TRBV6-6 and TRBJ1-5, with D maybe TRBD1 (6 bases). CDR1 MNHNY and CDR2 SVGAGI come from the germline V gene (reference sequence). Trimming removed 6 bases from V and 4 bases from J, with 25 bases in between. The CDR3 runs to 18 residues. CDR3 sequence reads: CASRNRVVSAVPNQPQHF. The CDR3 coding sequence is TGTGCCAGCAGAAACAGGGTTGTGTCGGCGGTTCCAAATCAGCCCCAGCATTTT.

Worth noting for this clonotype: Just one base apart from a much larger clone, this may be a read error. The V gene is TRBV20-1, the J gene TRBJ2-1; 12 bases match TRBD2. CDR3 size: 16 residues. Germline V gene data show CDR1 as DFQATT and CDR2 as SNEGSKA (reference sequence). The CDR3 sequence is CNASALAGGFYNEQFF. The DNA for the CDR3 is TGCAATGCTAGTGCGCTAGCGGGGGGGTTCTACAATGAGCAGTTCTTC.

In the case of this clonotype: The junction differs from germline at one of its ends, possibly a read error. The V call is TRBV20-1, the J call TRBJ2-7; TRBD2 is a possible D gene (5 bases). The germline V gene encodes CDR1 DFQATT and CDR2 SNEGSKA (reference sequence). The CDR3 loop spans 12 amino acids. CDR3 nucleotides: TGTAGTGCCCGACCGAGGGCCTACGAGCACTACTTC. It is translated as CSARPRAYEHYF.